The following is a T cell receptor (beta chain) sequence with its context. In the original processing: Estimation of nucleated cell counts was performed using reference gene primer amplification. Produced via immunoSEQ multiplex PCR; TCRdb's table is partial and in-frame only. That table furnishes V, J and clone size, whereas the DNA furnished D and trimming. Altogether about 14,000 clones are present, about 83% being singletons, with the ten largest covering roughly a sixth. The data stem from a study of blood T cell repertoires in COVID-19. The CDR3 spans 15 residues. The germline V gene encodes CDR1 SQVTM and CDR2 ANQGSEA. V trimming: 1 base; J trimming: 4 bases; junction bases outside the gene matches: 5.

The sample was peripheral blood. The gene calls are TRBV29-1 and TRBJ2-3; 10 bases match TRBD1. The clonotype originates from a human donor with active COVID-19. The donor label of this sample is uncertain. CDR3 coding DNA: TGCAGCGTTGAAGTAAGGGACAGGGGACCAGATACGCAGTATTTT. Translated, it gives CSVEVRDRGPDTQYF.